The next 10 T cell receptor beta chains were all read from a single sample in a study of blood T cell repertoires in COVID-19. TCRdb keeps only in-frame clones here, not all; method: immunoSEQ multiplex PCR. This table has roughly 93,000 clones, about nine tenths appearing once. Sample: peripheral blood. These receptor sequences come from a human donor in a cohort sampled during active COVID-19.

This clone was seen just once. J is TRBJ2-3 and V is TRBV18, with D possibly being TRBD2 (5 bases). Germline V gives CDR1 KGHSH, CDR2 LQKENI. The germline V and J ends were trimmed by 3 bases and 4 bases, with 14 bases remaining between them. The CDR3 consists of 15 residues. This CDR3 reads CASSPPSGEPDTQYF. CDR3 bases: TGTGCCAGCTCACCCCCGTCCGGGGAGCCAGATACGCAGTATTTT.

This chain joins TRBV28 and TRBJ2-1, with TRBD2 identical over 9 bases. The CDR3 consists of 15 residues. The germline V gene has CDR1 MDHEN and CDR2 SYDVKM. The V segment lost 6 bases and the J segment 7 bases; nucleotides outside the gene matches: 10. CDR3 amino acids: CASSTGLALGNEQFF. The DNA of the CDR3 is TGTGCCAGCAGCACCGGACTAGCGCTAGGGAATGAGCAGTTCTTC.

CDR3 in amino acids: CASSQEAPRRDSYNEQFF. CDR3 sequence (DNA): TGTGCCAGCAGCCAAGAAGCCCCCCGGAGGGACTCCTACAATGAGCAGTTCTTC. The chain employs TRBV3-1 (or the pseudogene TRBV3-2) and TRBJ2-1; perhaps TRBD2 as D (6 bases). Trimming stripped 0 bases from V and 0 bases from J, with 15 bases between. Germline V gene data show CDR1 as LGHDT and CDR2 as YNNKEL (reference sequence). The CDR3 has 18 amino acids.

The chain carries TRBV27 and TRBJ2-1, with 12 bases fitting TRBD2. This CDR3 spans 16 amino acids. V lost 5 bases, J lost 4 bases, and 6 bases stayed unmatched. Germline-derived CDR1 and CDR2 are MNHEY and SMNVEV (reference sequence). The CDR3 coding sequence is TGTGCCAGCAGTACTAGGACTAGCGGGACTTACAATGAGCAGTTCTTC. This translates into CASSTRTSGTYNEQFF.

V and J are TRBV11-3 and TRBJ2-2; TRBD1 matches 7 bases. The ends lost 2 bases at V and 5 bases at J; junction bases unmatched: 2. Per germline, CDR1 SGHNT and CDR2 YENEEA. This CDR3 has 14 residues. CDR3 amino acids: CASSLTRGTGELFF. CDR3 DNA: TGTGCCAGCAGCTTAACCAGGGGGACCGGGGAGCTGTTTTTT.

The chain combines TRBV10-1 with TRBJ2-7, with D possibly being TRBD2 (5 bases). The germline V and J ends were trimmed by 4 bases and 2 bases, with 9 bases remaining between them. The CDR3 extends over 13 amino acids. Germline CDR1 and CDR2: WNHNN and SYGVQD (reference sequence). This chain's CDR3 is CASSAGIPYEQYF. In DNA, the CDR3 is TGCGCCAGCAGTGCCGGGATTCCCTACGAGCAGTACTTC.

V gene TRBV28 combines with J gene TRBJ1-2; 7 nucleotides align to TRBD1. J was trimmed by 4 bases and V by 7 bases; bases with no gene match: 12. CDR1 MDHEN and CDR2 SYDVKM come from the germline V gene. The CDR3 spans 15 residues. The DNA for the CDR3 is TGTGCCAGCACCATTACGACAGGGTGGGGCTATGGCTACACCTTC. This encodes CASTITTGWGYGYTF.

The chain uses TRBV30 and TRBJ2-6; weak D call: TRBD2 (5 bases). Germline values: CDR1 GTSNPN, CDR2 SVGIG (reference sequence). CDR3 length: 16 amino acids. V was shortened by 0 bases and J by 4 bases, with 13 bases between the two germline ends. The DNA of the CDR3 is TGTGCCTGGAGTGTAGACTCGACGGGAGGGGCCAACGTCCTGACTTTC. It codes for CAWSVDSTGGANVLTF.

This clone was seen a few times. V gene TRBV27 combines with J gene TRBJ2-1; D is unclear. The germline V gene has CDR1 MNHEY and CDR2 SMNVEV (reference sequence). The V end was cut by 4 bases, the J end by 9 bases, with 16 bases between. This CDR3 contains 14 residues. The CDR3 nucleotides read TGTGCCAGCAGTTCCCCCGCAGTGAGGCCTGAGCAGTTCTTC. Its translation is CASSSPAVRPEQFF.

The chain employs TRBV6-2 or TRBV6-3 and TRBJ2-1, with D perhaps matching TRBD2 (5 bases). From germline, CDR1 is MNHEY and CDR2 SVGEGT. The CDR3 contains 17 residues. With 3 bases removed from V and 1 base from J, the gap between germline ends came to 16 bases. The CDR3 reads CASSYSPQRPSYNEQFF. The CDR3 region has the DNA TGTGCCAGCAGTTATTCCCCCCAGCGGCCATCCTACAATGAGCAGTTCTTC.